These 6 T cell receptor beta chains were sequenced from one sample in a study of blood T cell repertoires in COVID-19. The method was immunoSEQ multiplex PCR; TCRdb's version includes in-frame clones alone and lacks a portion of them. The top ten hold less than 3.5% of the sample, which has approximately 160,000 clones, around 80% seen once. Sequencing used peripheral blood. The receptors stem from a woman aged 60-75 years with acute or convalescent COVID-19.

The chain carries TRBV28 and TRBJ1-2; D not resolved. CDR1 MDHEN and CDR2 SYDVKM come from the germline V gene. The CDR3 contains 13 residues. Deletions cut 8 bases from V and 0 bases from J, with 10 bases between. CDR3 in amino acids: CASRGPTNYGYTF. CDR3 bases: TGTGCCAGCCGCGGGCCCACTAACTATGGCTACACCTTC.

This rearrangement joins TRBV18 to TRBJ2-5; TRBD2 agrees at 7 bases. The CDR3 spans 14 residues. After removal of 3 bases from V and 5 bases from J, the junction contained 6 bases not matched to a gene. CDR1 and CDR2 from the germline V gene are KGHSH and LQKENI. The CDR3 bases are TGTGCCAGCTCACCTTCGGGGGGAGCTGAGACCCAGTACTTC. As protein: CASSPSGGAETQYF.

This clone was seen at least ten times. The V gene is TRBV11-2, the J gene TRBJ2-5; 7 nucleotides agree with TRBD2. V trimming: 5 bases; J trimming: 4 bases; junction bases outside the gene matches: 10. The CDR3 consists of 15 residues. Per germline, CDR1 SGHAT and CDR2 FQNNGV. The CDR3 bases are TGTGCCAGCAGCCCACCGGGCGGGGGACCAGAGACCCAGTACTTC. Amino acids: CASSPPGGGPETQYF.

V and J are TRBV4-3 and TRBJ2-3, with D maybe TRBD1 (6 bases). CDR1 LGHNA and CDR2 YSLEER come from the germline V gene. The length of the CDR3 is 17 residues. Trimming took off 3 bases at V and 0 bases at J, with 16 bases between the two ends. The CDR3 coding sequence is TGCGCCAGCAGCCAGAGCGCATGGGGGCTTAGCACAGATACGCAGTATTTT. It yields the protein CASSQSAWGLSTDTQYF.

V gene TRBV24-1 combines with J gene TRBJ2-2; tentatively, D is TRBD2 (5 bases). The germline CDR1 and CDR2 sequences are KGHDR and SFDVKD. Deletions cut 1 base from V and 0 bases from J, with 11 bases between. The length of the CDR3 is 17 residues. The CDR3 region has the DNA TGTGCCACCAGTGATTTCCCAACGGGGTCGAACACCGGGGAGCTGTTTTTT. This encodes CATSDFPTGSNTGELFF.

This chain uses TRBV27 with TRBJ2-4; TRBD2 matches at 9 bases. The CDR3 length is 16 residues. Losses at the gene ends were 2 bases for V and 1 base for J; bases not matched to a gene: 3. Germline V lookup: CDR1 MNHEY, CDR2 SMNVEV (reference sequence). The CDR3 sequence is CASSLAGGTAKNIQYF. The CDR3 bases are TGTGCCAGCAGTTTAGCGGGGGGGACTGCCAAAAACATTCAGTACTTC.